This TCR beta chain was recorded in a study of blood T cell repertoires in COVID-19. Germline assignment: CDR1 MGHRA and CDR2 YSYEKL. V lost 1 base to trimming and J lost 7 bases, with 11 bases between them. CDR3 size: 13 residues. TCRdb keeps only in-frame clones here, not all; method: immunoSEQ multiplex PCR. Of roughly 450,000 clones listed, around 90% are singletons. The material sequenced was PBMCs or T cells enriched from blood (not recorded which). The TCR originated in a young man who had recovered from COVID-19. The V gene is TRBV4-1, the J gene TRBJ2-7; D unclear. This CDR3 reads CASSQGPELEQYF. DNA for the CDR3: TGCGCCAGCAGCCAAGGACCAGAACTAGAGCAGTACTTC.